This T cell receptor beta chain was obtained from a study of blood T cells in healthy people across ages. The second PCR ran roughly 6 to 12 cycles with a sample-barcoded 5' primer and J-beta primers. TCRdb itself ran the 5' RACE reads through MiXCR, one entry per CDR3 protein. There are about 1.5 million distinct CDR3 sequences in the sample; less than 45% occur only once, and about 4% lies in the top ten. The CDR3 length is 15 residues. The germline CDR1 and CDR2 sequences are SGHVS and FNYEAQ. The V end was cut by 5 bases, the J end by 5 bases, with 15 bases between. The clonotype comes from a woman aged 18-29 years in good health. The chain carries TRBV7-6 and TRBJ1-4, with a weak D call TRBD1 (5 bases). The sample comprised blood. The CDR3 region is CASSPRDLGNEKLFF. DNA of the CDR3: TGTGCCAGCAGCCCCCGGGACCTAGGGAATGAAAAACTGTTTTTT.